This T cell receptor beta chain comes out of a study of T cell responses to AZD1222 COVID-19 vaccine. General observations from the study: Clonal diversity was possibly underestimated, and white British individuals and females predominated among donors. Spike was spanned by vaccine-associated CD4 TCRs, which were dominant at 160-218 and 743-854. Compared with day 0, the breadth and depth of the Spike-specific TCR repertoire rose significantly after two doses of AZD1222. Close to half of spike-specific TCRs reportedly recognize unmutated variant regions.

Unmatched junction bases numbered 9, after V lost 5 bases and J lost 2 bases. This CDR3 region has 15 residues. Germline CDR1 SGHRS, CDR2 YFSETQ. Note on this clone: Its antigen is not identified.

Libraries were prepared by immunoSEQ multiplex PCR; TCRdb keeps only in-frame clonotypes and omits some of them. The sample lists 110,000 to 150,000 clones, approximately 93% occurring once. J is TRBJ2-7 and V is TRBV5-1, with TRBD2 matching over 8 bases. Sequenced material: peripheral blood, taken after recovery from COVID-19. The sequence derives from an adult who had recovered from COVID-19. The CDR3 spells CASRVSTSGAYEQYF. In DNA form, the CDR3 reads TGCGCCAGCAGGGTATCAACTAGCGGCGCCTACGAGCAGTACTTC.